These T cell receptor beta chains were read from a single sample in a study of PD-1 blockade in classical Hodgkin lymphoma. Sequencing was performed with immunoSEQ multiplex PCR; in TCRdb, only in-frame clones are kept and a portion is missing. The top ten clones hold 10% of a sample with about 64,000 clones, about 90% of them seen once. This material consisted of peripheral blood mononuclear cells (PBMCs), taken before the fourth cycle of nivolumab. Every receptor here comes from a human donor with classical Hodgkin lymphoma. CDR3s include the opening cysteine and the closing phenylalanine or tryptophan. The order of the fields is J gene, V gene, D gene, clone size, CDR3 protein, CDR3 DNA. D genes are given only for firm matches. Clone size is shown for a subset of rows, as once, few, many or a class of expanded clone.

J: TRBJ2-1
V: TRBV11-2
D: NA
size: NA
CDR3: CASSPGQSSEQFF
DNA: TGTGCCAGCAGCCCGGGACAATCTAGTGAGCAGTTCTTC

J: TRBJ1-5
V: TRBV6-5
D: TRBD1
size: NA
CDR3: CASSYSLQGMEAQHF
DNA: TGTGCCAGCAGTTACTCCCTACAGGGGATGGAAGCCCAGCATTTT

J: TRBJ1-4
V: TRBV6-1
D: NA
size: NA
CDR3: CASSEGGTGSEKLFF
DNA: TGTGCCAGCAGTGAAGGAGGGACGGGTAGTGAAAAACTGTTTTTT

J: TRBJ2-7
V: TRBV5-1
D: TRBD1
size: NA
CDR3: CASRGTEHYEQYF
DNA: TGCGCCAGCAGGGGGACAGAACACTACGAGCAGTACTTC

J: TRBJ1-1
V: TRBV7-9
D: NA
size: NA
CDR3: CASSLGGAEAFF
DNA: TGTGCCAGCAGCTTAGGGGGAGCTGAAGCTTTCTTT

J: TRBJ1-5
V: TRBV28
D: TRBD1
size: NA
CDR3: CASSFAGQSNDQPQHF
DNA: TGTGCCAGCAGTTTCGCGGGACAGTCTAACGATCAGCCCCAGCATTTT

J: TRBJ2-2
V: TRBV5-4
D: TRBD1
size: NA
CDR3: CASSARGQGSPTGELFF
DNA: TGTGCCAGCAGCGCCAGAGGACAGGGAAGCCCCACCGGGGAGCTGTTTTTT

J: TRBJ1-1
V: TRBV13
D: NA
size: few
CDR3: CASSPGVGEAFF
DNA: TGTGCCAGCAGCCCAGGGGTGGGTGAAGCTTTCTTT

J: TRBJ1-2
V: TRBV15
D: NA
size: once
CDR3: CATSRMGRPDYGYTF
DNA: TGTGCCACCAGTAGGATGGGACGGCCAGACTATGGCTACACCTTC

J: TRBJ2-3
V: TRBV9
D: NA
size: NA
CDR3: CASSVYEVSDTQYF
DNA: TGTGCCAGCAGCGTCTACGAAGTTTCCGATACGCAGTATTTT

J: TRBJ1-2
V: TRBV28
D: NA
size: once
CDR3: CASSSQGQWVYGYTF
DNA: TGTGCCAGCAGCTCCCAAGGACAGTGGGTGTATGGCTACACCTTC

J: TRBJ1-3
V: TRBV2
D: NA
size: NA
CDR3: CASSESQGPFGRGGNTIYF
DNA: TGTGCCAGCAGTGAATCGCAGGGTCCTTTTGGTCGTGGAGGAAACACCATATATTTT

J: TRBJ1-1
V: TRBV6-5
D: NA
size: NA
CDR3: CASSYSAGTAFF
DNA: TGTGCCAGCAGTTACTCGGCGGGAACGGCTTTCTTT

J: TRBJ2-1
V: TRBV7-3
D: TRBD2
size: NA
CDR3: CASSLRTSGGHNEQFF
DNA: TGTGCCAGCAGCTTAAGGACTAGCGGGGGCCACAATGAGCAGTTCTTC

J: TRBJ1-5
V: TRBV27
D: NA
size: NA
CDR3: CASSSGRNQPQHF
DNA: TGTGCCAGCAGTTCCGGGAGGAATCAGCCCCAGCATTTT

J: TRBJ1-2
V: TRBV18
D: NA
size: NA
CDR3: CASSPRTHYGYTF
DNA: TGTGCCAGCTCACCACGGACCCACTATGGCTACACCTTC

J: TRBJ1-2
V: TRBV6-6
D: NA
size: few
CDR3: CASSYTRTVNYGYTF
DNA: TGTGCCAGCAGTTACACCCGGACAGTGAACTATGGCTACACCTTC

J: TRBJ2-5
V: TRBV7-9
D: TRBD1
size: NA
CDR3: CASSSRDRVETQYF
DNA: TGTGCCAGCAGCTCCCGGGACAGGGTAGAGACCCAGTACTTC

J: TRBJ1-2
V: TRBV30
D: NA
size: NA
CDR3: CAWSRGANYGYTF
DNA: TGTGCCTGGAGTAGGGGGGCGAACTATGGCTACACCTTC

J: TRBJ2-5
V: TRBV5-8
D: NA
size: NA
CDR3: CASSFKSVQETQYF
DNA: TGTGCCAGCAGCTTTAAGTCAGTACAAGAGACCCAGTACTTC

J: TRBJ2-1
V: TRBV10-3
D: NA
size: NA
CDR3: CAISEYNEQFF
DNA: TGTGCCATCAGTGAGTACAATGAGCAGTTCTTC

J: TRBJ1-2
V: TRBV6-1
D: TRBD1
size: NA
CDR3: CASKDRVNGYTF
DNA: TGTGCCAGCAAAGACAGGGTGAATGGCTACACCTTC

J: TRBJ1-3
V: TRBV2
D: NA
size: NA
CDR3: CASSIGRGNTIYF
DNA: TGTGCCAGCAGTATCGGCAGAGGGAACACCATATATTTT

J: TRBJ2-3
V: TRBV7-9
D: NA
size: NA
CDR3: CASSWWGGVTQDTQYF
DNA: TGTGCCAGCAGCTGGTGGGGTGGGGTGACCCAGGATACGCAGTATTTT

J: TRBJ2-3
V: TRBV19
D: NA
size: NA
CDR3: CASSIATPDTQYF
DNA: TGTGCCAGTAGTATAGCGACACCAGATACGCAGTATTTT

J: TRBJ2-2
V: TRBV11-3
D: NA
size: NA
CDR3: CASSFQVGGTGELFF
DNA: TGTGCCAGCAGCTTTCAGGTGGGAGGCACCGGGGAGCTGTTTTTT

J: TRBJ2-2
V: TRBV7-6
D: TRBD1
size: NA
CDR3: CASRLTGENTGELFF
DNA: TGTGCCAGCAGGTTAACAGGGGAGAACACCGGGGAGCTGTTTTTT

J: TRBJ1-3
V: TRBV27
D: NA
size: once
CDR3: CASSPRDAWGNTIYF
DNA: TGTGCCAGCAGTCCGCGGGACGCCTGGGGGAACACCATATATTTT

J: TRBJ2-5
V: TRBV7-6
D: NA
size: NA
CDR3: CASSLARRETQYF
DNA: TGTGCCAGCAGCTTAGCGAGGCGGGAGACCCAGTACTTC

J: TRBJ1-2
V: TRBV7-2
D: NA
size: NA
CDR3: CASSRTVGGGYTF
DNA: TGTGCCAGCAGCCGGACAGTAGGTGGTGGCTACACCTTC

J: TRBJ1-5
V: TRBV19
D: NA
size: few
CDR3: CASKMSPFSNQPQHF
DNA: TGTGCCAGTAAAATGTCCCCGTTTAGCAATCAGCCCCAGCATTTT

J: TRBJ1-1
V: TRBV2
D: TRBD1
size: NA
CDR3: CASRTGVNTEAFF
DNA: TGTGCCAGCAGAACAGGGGTGAACACTGAAGCTTTCTTT

J: TRBJ1-4
V: TRBV5-1
D: NA
size: once
CDR3: CASSPSTGNEKLFF
DNA: TGCGCCAGCAGCCCTAGTACCGGCAATGAAAAACTGTTTTTT

J: TRBJ2-7
V: TRBV2
D: NA
size: NA
CDR3: CATMGRGGPYEQYF
DNA: TGTGCCACAATGGGGAGAGGAGGCCCCTACGAGCAGTACTTC

J: TRBJ1-1
V: TRBV7-8
D: NA
size: NA
CDR3: CASSGGVSEAFF
DNA: TGTGCCAGCAGCGGAGGGGTATCTGAAGCTTTCTTT

J: TRBJ2-1
V: TRBV25-1
D: TRBD1
size: NA
CDR3: CASSAPTGSSYNEQFF
DNA: TGTGCCAGCAGTGCCCCGACAGGGAGCTCCTACAATGAGCAGTTCTTC

J: TRBJ2-1
V: TRBV4-1
D: NA
size: NA
CDR3: CASSQRFREQFF
DNA: TGCGCCAGCAGCCAGAGATTTAGGGAGCAGTTCTTC

J: TRBJ1-2
V: TRBV6-5
D: NA
size: NA
CDR3: CASSYIRGGGYTF
DNA: TGTGCCAGCAGTTACATCCGAGGTGGTGGCTACACCTTC

J: TRBJ1-5
V: TRBV10-2
D: TRBD1
size: NA
CDR3: CASSGTGSNQPQHF
DNA: TGCGCCAGCAGTGGGACAGGGAGCAATCAGCCCCAGCATTTT

J: TRBJ2-5
V: TRBV7-9
D: NA
size: NA
CDR3: CASSPEQETQYF
DNA: TGTGCCAGCAGTCCGGAACAAGAGACCCAGTACTTC

J: TRBJ1-3
V: TRBV6-1
D: NA
size: NA
CDR3: CASTAGSGNTIYF
DNA: TGTGCCAGTACCGCGGGCTCTGGAAACACCATATATTTT

J: TRBJ2-7
V: TRBV27
D: NA
size: NA
CDR3: CATGHSYGQYF
DNA: TGTGCCACGGGACACAGCTACGGGCAGTACTTC

J: TRBJ2-5
V: TRBV19
D: NA
size: NA
CDR3: CASGRGAEETQYF
DNA: TGTGCCAGTGGGAGGGGGGCCGAAGAGACCCAGTACTTC

J: TRBJ1-2
V: TRBV5-6
D: NA
size: NA
CDR3: CASSLFVGRGYYGYTF
DNA: TGTGCCAGCAGCTTATTTGTGGGCAGGGGTTACTATGGCTACACCTTC

J: TRBJ1-2
V: TRBV5-1
D: TRBD1
size: NA
CDR3: CASKGQESSNYGYTF
DNA: TGCGCCAGCAAGGGACAGGAATCTTCCAACTATGGCTACACCTTC

J: TRBJ2-1
V: TRBV5-1
D: TRBD2
size: NA
CDR3: CASSAILAGGLNEQFF
DNA: TGCGCCAGCAGCGCCATATTAGCGGGAGGGCTAAATGAGCAGTTCTTC

J: TRBJ1-5
V: TRBV27
D: NA
size: NA
CDR3: CASSFNGNQPQHF
DNA: TGTGCCAGCAGTTTCAACGGCAATCAGCCCCAGCATTTT

J: TRBJ1-1
V: TRBV10-3
D: NA
size: NA
CDR3: CATQLGGGTEAFF
DNA: TGTGCCACCCAGCTGGGGGGTGGCACTGAAGCTTTCTTT

J: TRBJ2-1
V: TRBV7-3
D: TRBD2
size: NA
CDR3: CASSRGAGTRGNEQFF
DNA: TGTGCCAGCAGCCGGGGGGCCGGGACTAGGGGCAATGAGCAGTTCTTC

J: TRBJ2-5
V: TRBV11-2
D: NA
size: NA
CDR3: CASSRNLRKETQYF
DNA: TGTGCCAGCAGCCGAAACCTCCGTAAAGAGACCCAGTACTTC

J: TRBJ2-3
V: TRBV14
D: NA
size: NA
CDR3: CASSSFLGADTQYF
DNA: TGTGCCAGCAGCTCCTTCTTGGGAGCAGATACGCAGTATTTT

J: TRBJ2-7
V: TRBV5-1
D: TRBD1
size: NA
CDR3: CASSFGTDEQYF
DNA: TGCGCCAGCAGCTTCGGGACAGACGAGCAGTACTTC